The clone carrying this T cell receptor (beta chain) was recorded at least ten times. Its antigen remains unknown. The data belong to a study of T cells in Graves' hyperthyroidism and ophthalmopathy. Findings of the study overall: Blood also showed most of the thyroid clonotypes that were expanded above 0.001.

Duration under 3 months, a NOSPECS grade of at least 4, and a Clinical Activity Score of at least 3 characterized the ophthalmopathy patients. The source material, RNA transcripts, was used to amplify TCR beta CDR3 regions. First-round RT-PCR targeting the TCR CDR3 was performed with the HTBI primer set. TCRdb redid the calling of the multiplex PCR reads with MiXCR, one entry per CDR3 protein. Of some 300,000 distinct CDR3 sequences listed, roughly 19% are singletons. Material: blood. The clonotype was recovered from a man in his fifties with Graves' ophthalmopathy.

Here the CDR3 reads CSAPGASGMETQYF. DNA for the CDR3: TGCAGTGCTCCTGGGGCTAGCGGGATGGAGACCCAGTACTTC. The chain carries TRBV20-1 and TRBJ2-5; TRBD2 aligns across 9 bases. CDR1 is DFQATT, CDR2 SNEGSKA, per germline (reference sequence). This CDR3 comprises 14 residues. The trim removed 5 bases at V and 5 bases at J, leaving 9 bases unmatched.